This TCR beta chain came from a study of spatial heterogeneity in lung cancer. Study details: Detection consistently yielded more beta chains than alpha chains. The study, taken as a whole, reports: Tumor TCRs that were ubiquitous and expanded showed up in blood more at resection than follow-up.

Note on this clonotype: Its antigen is not identified.

With 3 bases removed from V and 2 bases from J, the gap between germline ends came to 9 bases. Germline CDR1 LGHDT, CDR2 YNNKEL (reference sequence). The CDR3 contains 14 residues. Time point described: blood at routine non-recurrence follow-up after resection. TCRdb recomputed calls from the 5' RACE reads with MiXCR, one row per CDR3 protein. The sample gives 45,000 to 50,000 distinct CDR3 sequences, 12% of which show up once; more than 25% is in the top ten. The chain employs TRBV3-1 and TRBJ2-3, with D unresolved. The origin of this receptor is a male donor with early-stage non-small cell lung cancer. The sample here was PBMCs, taken at follow-up. CDR3 sequence (DNA): TGTGCCAGCAGCCAGGTACTAACCACAGATACGCAGTATTTT. Translating gives CASSQVLTTDTQYF.